This T cell receptor beta chain was documented in a study of CD8+CD57+ T cells in acquired aplastic anemia. Germline trimming cut 4 bases from V and 1 base from J; bases unmatched to any gene: 4. Germline V CDR1 and CDR2: MDHEN, SYDVKM. This CDR3 comprises 16 residues. CDR3 and TCR beta VDJ profiling relied on genomic DNA as the template. MiXCR, applied by TCRdb to the reads, yields one record per CDR3 protein. The repertoire holds 200,000 to 250,000 distinct CDR3 sequences, 61% seen once, with 25% to 30% in the top ten. Source material: sorted CD4+, CD8+, or CD8+CD57+ T cells (not recorded which) from PBMCs. The J gene is TRBJ2-7, the V gene TRBV28, with 13 bases aligning to TRBD2. The sequence derives from a human donor in good health. The CDR3 spells CASSSGTSGNSYEQYF. CDR3 in DNA: TGTGCCAGCAGTTCGGGGACTAGCGGGAATTCCTACGAGCAGTACTTC.